This TCR beta chain was identified in a study of T cells in Graves' hyperthyroidism and ophthalmopathy. Study-level background: Peripheral blood was acquired at first diagnosis, ahead of any therapy whatsoever. Findings of the study overall: A 13 V-J model separated ophthalmopathy from stable hyperthyroidism.

What was amplified from RNA transcripts were TCR beta CDR3 regions. In the first-round RT-PCR of the TCR CDR3, the HTBI primer set was used. TCRdb re-called the multiplex PCR reads through MiXCR, storing one row per CDR3 protein. Found here are approximately 360,000 distinct CDR3 sequences, 15% to 19% of them singletons; the top ten hold about 27%. The CDR3 covers 14 residues. Germline V CDR1 and CDR2: SGHAT, FQNNGV. The trim removed 3 bases at V and 1 base at J, leaving 1 base unmatched. Diagnosis rested on symptoms, serum thyroxine and TRAb, thyroid ultrasound, and orbital computed tomography. About 10 ml of fresh peripheral blood supplied the PBMCs. This clonotype was recorded at least ten times. Its antigen is not identified.

The receptor was isolated from a woman under 30 with Graves' hyperthyroidism that later progressed to Graves' ophthalmopathy. The sequenced sample was blood. The chain joins TRBV11-2 to TRBJ2-3, with TRBD2 matching over 7 bases. CDR3 loop: CASSFSGGTDTQYF. The CDR3 DNA reads TGTGCCAGCAGCTTCAGCGGGGGCACAGATACGCAGTATTTT.